The text below deals with one T cell receptor beta chain. The data originate from a study of blood T cell repertoires in COVID-19. CDR3 size: 16 residues. Profiled with immunoSEQ multiplex PCR; TCRdb holds only in-frame clones, not every one. The data contain tens of thousands of clones, around 80% of them singletons. The clonotype was recovered from a man aged 65 to 85 with acute or convalescent COVID-19. V usage is TRBV21-1 and J usage is TRBJ2-7; the D call TRBD2 from the table was never checked on the DNA. TRBV21-1 is reported as a pseudogene. Sequenced sample: peripheral blood. The CDR3: CASSKAGRRGTYEQYV. The CDR3 coding sequence is TGTGCCAGCAGCAAAGCCGGGAGGCGGGGCACCTACGAGCAGTACGTC.